The source of this TCR beta chain is a study of early T cells in non-severe SARS-CoV-2 infection. The overall study: Sequencing input comprised bulk RNA from unsorted whole blood; chain pairing was not available.

Separate cDNA molecules each had unique molecular identifiers attached to them. TCRdb called the 5' RACE reads again in MiXCR, with one record for every CDR3 protein. Of more than 75,000 distinct CDR3 sequences listed, about 14% are singletons. The CDR3 contains 15 residues. V shed 3 bases and J 4 bases; nucleotides not matched to a gene: 7. Germline loops: CDR1 SNHLY, CDR2 FYNNEI. This clonotype has only a few counts. The clonotype originates from an adult who was a healthcare worker with PCR-confirmed SARS-CoV-2 infection or an uninfected control (not recorded which). Sequenced input: whole blood. V usage is TRBV2 and J usage is TRBJ2-5; TRBD2 aligns across 8 bases. The CDR3 coding sequence is TGTGCCAGCAGTGACGGGGGGGCCAGTTCAGAGACCCAGTACTTC. Encoded protein: CASSDGGASSETQYF.